Below, 31 T cell receptor beta chains from the same sample are listed, as sequenced in a study of blood T cell repertoires in COVID-19. The data were produced by immunoSEQ multiplex PCR, yet TCRdb's version contains in-frame clones alone and is incomplete. Seen here are about 150,000 clones, 86% observed once, and the top ten hold less than 5.5%. Specimen: PBMCs or T cells enriched from blood (not recorded which). The receptor set was obtained from a man in his forties or fifties who had recovered from COVID-19.

The V and J genes are TRBV4-3 and TRBJ1-1; tentatively, D is TRBD1 (5 bases). V lost 1 base to trimming and J lost 0 bases, with 9 bases between them. This CDR3 spans 15 amino acids. Germline V gene sequence: CDR1 LGHNA, CDR2 YSLEER. Here the CDR3 reads CASSQGQLLNTEAFF. The CDR3 DNA reads as TGCGCCAGCAGCCAAGGACAGCTTCTGAACACTGAAGCTTTCTTT.

The V gene is TRBV7-9, the J gene TRBJ2-5; a weak D match, TRBD2 (7 bases). The CDR3 is 16 residues long. Trimming left V 5 bases short and J 4 bases short, with 20 bases between. Germline assignment: CDR1 SEHNR and CDR2 FQNEAQ (reference sequence). The CDR3 is CASSLFLGRGRETQYF. The CDR3 DNA follows: TGTGCCAGCAGCCTTTTCCTGGGGAGGGGGAGAGAGACCCAGTACTTC.

This clone was found a few times. The genes are TRBV21-1 and TRBJ2-7; whether TRBD2, the table's D call, matches the DNA was not checked. TRBV21-1 is tagged as a pseudogene. This CDR3 region has 18 residues. In nucleotides, the CDR3 is TGTGCCAGCAGCCCGGGACTAGCGGGAGTAGCCTACAGGGTGGGGCAGTACTTC. Translation gives CASSPGLAGVAYRVGQYF.

The J gene is TRBJ2-1, the V gene TRBV6-2 or TRBV6-3; 7 positions match TRBD1. CDR1 is MNHEY and CDR2 is SVGEGT in the germline V gene. This CDR3 contains 12 residues. With V trimmed by 6 bases and J by 7 bases, 3 bases remained unmatched. CDR3 region: CASRYRGNEQFF. The CDR3 DNA is TGTGCCAGCAGATACAGGGGTAATGAGCAGTTCTTC.

The chain combines TRBV7-2 with TRBJ2-1, with D possibly matching TRBD1 (7 bases). Trimming shortened V by 5 bases and J by 5 bases, and 16 bases separated the two germline ends. The CDR3 is 15 residues long. The V gene's germline CDR1 is SGHTA and CDR2 FQGNSA. The DNA of the CDR3 is TGTGCCAGCAGCCCCCGCGGGACAGACCACAATGAGCAGTTCTTC. Protein: CASSPRGTDHNEQFF. Combining the CDR3 with reference TRBV7-2 and TRBJ2-1 gives the whole variable domain GAGVSQSPSNKVTEKGKDVELRCDPISGHTALYWYRQSLGQGLEFLIYFQGNSAPDKSGLPSDRFSAERTGGSVSTLTIQRTQQEDSAVYLCASSPRGTDHNEQFFGPGTRLTVL.

V usage is TRBV24-1 and J usage is TRBJ2-3; D may be TRBD2 (5 bases). This CDR3 is 14 amino acids long. Germline CDR1 is KGHDR and CDR2 is SFDVKD. The ends were cut back, 7 bases at V and 0 bases at J, with 10 bases in the middle. This CDR3 reads CATSLGGSTDTQYF. The CDR3 DNA follows: TGTGCCACCAGCCTGGGCGGGAGCACAGATACGCAGTATTTT.

V gene TRBV20-1 combines with J gene TRBJ1-1; tentative D call: TRBD1 (5 bases). CDR1 and CDR2 (germline): DFQATT, SNEGSKA (reference sequence). The germline V and J ends were trimmed by 3 bases and 1 base, with 12 bases remaining between them. This CDR3 has 14 amino acids. Here the CDR3 reads CSASRYRPNTEAFF. As DNA, the CDR3 is TGCAGTGCTAGTAGATACAGGCCGAACACTGAAGCTTTCTTT.

On this clone itself: Germline and junction disagree at one end, which may indicate a read error. CDR3 coding DNA: TGCGCCAGCAGCTTCTTTACTAGCGGGGGAAGCTCTTTC. Its translation: CASSFFTSGGSSF. The chain employs TRBV5-1 and TRBJ2-7; 11 positions match TRBD2. The germline V gene has CDR1 SGHRS and CDR2 YFSETQ. The CDR3 is made up of 13 amino acids.

CDR3 residues: CATGLGVWGTEAFF. Here the CDR3 DNA reads TGTGCCACCGGACTTGGGGTTTGGGGAACTGAAGCTTTCTTT. The J gene is TRBJ1-1, the V gene TRBV15; no firm D call. This CDR3 comprises 14 residues. V lost 8 bases, J lost 5 bases, and 18 bases lay in between. The V gene's germline CDR1 is LNHNV and CDR2 YYDKDF (reference sequence).

This clone was detected only once. The rearrangement links TRBV19 to TRBJ1-4; tentatively, D is TRBD1 (5 bases). The germline V gene encodes CDR1 LNHDA and CDR2 SQIVND (reference sequence). The CDR3 runs 14 residues. V gave up 4 bases and J gave up 6 bases, with 12 bases separating them. The CDR3 bases are TGTGCCAGTAGTACGCGACAGACTGATGAAAAACTGTTTTTT. Translating it yields CASSTRQTDEKLFF.

The V and J genes are TRBV6-4 and TRBJ2-2, with a weak D call TRBD2 (7 bases). V was pared by 5 bases and J by 1 base, with 23 bases between. This CDR3 spans 19 amino acids. Germline V gives CDR1 MRHNA, CDR2 SNTAGT. The CDR3 spells CASSTKGGLGVKNTGELFF. The CDR3 DNA is TGTGCCAGCAGTACTAAGGGGGGGCTTGGAGTAAAGAACACCGGGGAGCTGTTTTTT.

This chain links TRBV28 with TRBJ1-2; weak D call: TRBD1 (6 bases). This CDR3 has 15 residues. Trimming left V 7 bases short and J 5 bases short, with 20 bases between. The V gene's germline CDR1 is MDHEN and CDR2 SYDVKM. The CDR3 DNA reads TGTGCCAGCACCATTCTAATTGGGGGCCCATATGGCTACACCTTC. Its protein is CASTILIGGPYGYTF.

A note on this clone: In the same sample, other DNA sequences code for this CDR3. The chain is built from TRBV20-1 and TRBJ2-7, with D tentatively TRBD1 (5 bases). Germline CDR1 reads DFQATT; CDR2 reads SNEGSKA (reference sequence). Trimming removed 2 bases from V and 4 bases from J, with 6 bases in between. The CDR3 spans 11 residues. The CDR3 reads CSARQGYEQYV. The CDR3 DNA follows: TGCAGTGCTAGACAGGGATACGAGCAGTACGTC.

The chain is built from TRBV10-3 and TRBJ2-2; weak D call: TRBD2 (5 bases). CDR3 size: 14 residues. Germline assignment: CDR1 ENHRY and CDR2 SYGVKD. Trimming left V 4 bases short and J 6 bases short, with 12 bases between. CDR3 loop: CAISARTPPGELFF. In nucleotides, the CDR3 is TGTGCCATCAGTGCCCGGACTCCGCCCGGGGAGCTGTTTTTT.

A few counts support this clone. The rearrangement links TRBV19 to TRBJ1-2; TRBD1 matches at 8 bases. CDR1 and CDR2 from the germline V gene are LNHDA and SQIVND (reference sequence). This CDR3 contains 15 residues. The V and J ends lost 3 bases and 7 bases, in that order; junction bases with no gene match: 10. CDR3 sequence (DNA): TGTGCCAGTAGTATCCGCCGACAGGGGAGTGCTGGCTACACCTTC. Protein product: CASSIRRQGSAGYTF.

This clone was found a few times. The chain employs TRBV15 and TRBJ1-5, with 7 bases that match TRBD1. This CDR3 is built from 13 residues. The germline V gene has CDR1 LNHNV and CDR2 YYDKDF (reference sequence). V shed 5 bases and J 5 bases; nucleotides not matched to a gene: 3. CDR3 in amino acids: CATSPGGDQPQHF. As DNA, the CDR3 is TGTGCCACCAGCCCAGGGGGTGATCAGCCCCAGCATTTT.

The rearrangement uses TRBV28 and TRBJ2-3; 7 bases fit TRBD1. CDR3 length: 15 residues. From germline, CDR1 is MDHEN and CDR2 SYDVKM. The J segment lost 2 bases and the V segment lost 2 bases, leaving 4 bases of the junction unmatched. CDR3 DNA sequence: TGTGCCAGCAGTTTACCGGGACAGTTCACAGATACGCAGTATTTT. Protein sequence: CASSLPGQFTDTQYF.

The gene calls are TRBV5-8 and TRBJ1-2; 8 bases agree with TRBD1. The germline V gene encodes CDR1 SGHTS and CDR2 YDEGEE. The ends lost 4 bases at V and 11 bases at J; junction bases unmatched: 10. The CDR3 extends over 13 amino acids. The CDR3 loop is CASSPMGRGHYTF. CDR3 bases: TGTGCCAGCAGCCCAATGGGCAGGGGGCATTACACCTTC.

This chain joins TRBV27 and TRBJ1-6; D is uncertain. Germline CDR1 reads MNHEY; CDR2 reads SMNVEV (reference sequence). This CDR3 has 15 amino acids. Between the trimmed V and J ends, which lost 8 bases and 7 bases, there was a span of 18 bases. The CDR3 DNA follows: TGTGCCAGCGGTATAGTTGAGGGCGGCAATTCACCCCTCCACTTT. As protein: CASGIVEGGNSPLHF.

CDR3 amino acids: CASSPGLNQPQHF. CDR3 DNA: TGTGCCAGCTCCCCAGGCCTTAATCAGCCCCAGCATTTT. This chain joins TRBV28 and TRBJ1-5, with unresolved D. Germline CDR1 reads MDHEN; CDR2 reads SYDVKM. There are 13 residues in the CDR3. V lost 8 bases, J lost 4 bases, and 12 bases lay in between.

The chain employs TRBV24-1 and TRBJ1-4; D is unresolved. The CDR3 has 13 residues. The V gene lost 6 bases and the J gene lost 6 bases, with 10 bases spanning the gap. Germline V gene sequence: CDR1 KGHDR, CDR2 SFDVKD. CDR3 residues: CATSRGRDEKLFF. The CDR3 DNA sequence: TGTGCCACCAGTCGGGGAAGGGATGAAAAACTGTTTTTT.

The chain combines TRBV5-1 with TRBJ1-6, with 9 nucleotides matching TRBD1. The length of the CDR3 is 15 residues. The germline gives CDR1 SGHRS, CDR2 YFSETQ. The V and J ends lost 5 bases and 7 bases, in that order; junction bases with no gene match: 7. The CDR3 reads CASRGDRVGNSPLHF. CDR3 nucleotide sequence: TGCGCCAGCAGGGGGGACAGGGTTGGAAATTCACCCCTCCACTTT.

The genes are TRBV19 and TRBJ2-2; 7 bases match TRBD1. The V segment lost 6 bases and the J segment 1 base; nucleotides outside the gene matches: 2. Germline V CDR1 and CDR2: LNHDA, SQIVND (reference sequence). The CDR3 is 14 residues long. The CDR3 bases are TGTGCCAGTAGAGACAGGGAGAACACCGGGGAGCTGTTTTTT. Translated: CASRDRENTGELFF.

This rearrangement joins TRBV30 to TRBJ2-4; TRBD2 matches at 13 bases. Trimming removed 2 bases from V and 7 bases from J; junction bases left unmatched: 20. The CDR3 is made up of 20 amino acids. CDR1 and CDR2 from the germline V gene are GTSNPN and SVGIG (reference sequence). The CDR3 loop is CAWSTVRTSGSKRGENIQYF. In DNA, the CDR3 is TGTGCCTGGAGTACCGTCCGGACTAGCGGGAGCAAGAGGGGTGAGAACATTCAGTACTTC.

V is TRBV30 and J is TRBJ2-1, with D unclear. Germline assignment: CDR1 GTSNPN and CDR2 SVGIG (reference sequence). V was pared by 3 bases and J by 8 bases, with 14 bases between. The CDR3 covers 13 residues. The CDR3 protein is CAWSLQAGDEQFF. Written as DNA, the CDR3 is TGTGCCTGGAGCCTACAAGCTGGAGATGAGCAGTTCTTC. Full variable domain (outside the CDR3, taken from reference TRBV30 and TRBJ2-1): SQTIHQWPATLVQPVGSPLSLECTVEGTSNPNLYWYRQAAGRGLQLLFYSVGIGQISSEVPQNLSASRPQDRQFILSSKKLLLSDSGFYLCAWSLQAGDEQFFGPGTRLTVL.

The CDR3 DNA reads TGTGCCAGCAAAGACGGGCAGGGCTCCTACGAGCAGTACTTC. This translates into CASKDGQGSYEQYF. The J gene is TRBJ2-7, the V gene TRBV6-5, with D possibly being TRBD1 (5 bases). Per the germline V gene, CDR1 is MNHEY and CDR2 is SVGAGI. Trimming shortened V by 7 bases and J by 0 bases, and 13 bases separated the two germline ends. The CDR3 totals 14 residues.

The CDR3 DNA sequence: TGTGCCAGCTCACCAAGTACAGGACGGGAGACCCAGTACTTC. It specifies CASSPSTGRETQYF. The rearrangement uses TRBV18 and TRBJ2-5, with a possible D match to TRBD1 (5 bases). The CDR3 has 14 amino acids. Trimming took 2 bases from V and 5 from J, leaving 12 bases between them. CDR1 KGHSH and CDR2 LQKENI come from the germline V gene.

The genes are TRBV4-3 and TRBJ1-2; 7 nucleotides align to TRBD1. This CDR3 comprises 15 residues. V shed 2 bases and J 3 bases; nucleotides not matched to a gene: 6. Germline V gene lookup returns CDR1 LGHNA and CDR2 YSLEER. The CDR3 DNA reads TGCGCCAGCAGCCAAAAGAACAGGGGTTACTATGGCTACACCTTC. It specifies CASSQKNRGYYGYTF.

The count of this clone is one. This chain links TRBV28 with TRBJ1-5, with D possibly being TRBD1 (6 bases). V lost 6 bases, J lost 3 bases, and 18 bases lay in between. CDR3 length equals 16 residues. CDR1 and CDR2 from the germline V gene are MDHEN and SYDVKM. CDR3 residues: CASRHQGQIFNQPQHF. Written as DNA, the CDR3 is TGTGCCAGCAGGCATCAAGGACAGATTTTCAATCAGCCCCAGCATTTT.

A few counts support this clone. The V gene is TRBV7-3, the J gene TRBJ1-1; D is perhaps TRBD1 (5 bases). The CDR3 runs 12 residues. Per the germline V gene, CDR1 is SGHTA and CDR2 is FQGTGA. Trimming cost V 5 bases and J 1 base, with 5 bases left between them. In DNA form, the CDR3 reads TGTGCCAGCAGCGACAGGAACACTGAAGCTTTCTTT. Translated: CASSDRNTEAFF.

The rearrangement links TRBV11-3 to TRBJ1-1; no clear D gene. There are 15 residues in the CDR3. With 0 bases removed from V and 0 bases from J, the gap between germline ends came to 8 bases. Germline V lookup: CDR1 SGHNT, CDR2 YENEEA. The DNA for the CDR3 is TGTGCCAGCAGCTTAGATGGTACAGTGAACACTGAAGCTTTCTTT. Its translation is CASSLDGTVNTEAFF. Full variable domain (rest looked up from reference TRBV11-3 and TRBJ1-1): EAGVVQSPRYKIIEKKQPVAFWCNPISGHNTLYWYLQNLGQGPELLIRYENEEAVDDSQLPKDRFSAERLKGVDSTLKIQPAELGDSAVYLCASSLDGTVNTEAFFGQGTRLTVV.